This entry is about one TCR beta chain. Its specificity is not known. This specimen comes from a study of cytomegalovirus exposure and HLA in healthy donors. Study results and caveats: Later, an analysis showed that TCR beta chains associated with HLA were more clonally expanded than others that were equally common. There were some V segments, including TRBV6-2 and TRBV6-3, excluded as indistinguishable. A later analysis revealed that TCR association rates differed between HLA loci, peaking at DRB1 and bottoming out at HLA-C.

PCR primers comprised 60 Vbeta and 13 Jbeta primers. The protocol was immunoSEQ multiplex PCR, while the TCRdb copy is restricted to in-frame clones and leaves out a portion. The sample lists approximately 160,000 clones; about three quarters were seen once. Germline values: CDR1 SGHNT, CDR2 YENEEA. With 6 bases removed from V and 8 bases from J, the gap between germline ends came to 20 bases. The CDR3 extends over 14 amino acids. This sequence originates from a woman aged 40 to 55 in good health and CMV-seropositive. Sequencing was carried out using PBMCs. The chain joins TRBV11-3 to TRBJ2-7, with a weak D call TRBD1 (6 bases). The CDR3 DNA follows: TGTGCCAGCAGTTCAGGACAGCCCTTAGAGCAGCAGTACTTC. Residues: CASSSGQPLEQQYF.